The 18 T cell receptor beta chains below come from one sample, sequenced in a study of blood T cell repertoires in COVID-19. Clones were sequenced by immunoSEQ multiplex PCR, and TCRdb holds only the in-frame ones, with some missing. The sample holds about 180,000 clones; 89% are singletons and the top ten take under 2.5%. Sequenced input: PBMCs or T cells enriched from blood (not recorded which). The receptors originated from a woman aged 40 to 50 with acute COVID-19.

The CDR3, as DNA: TGTGCCAGCAGCCACTTACAGGGTTTCAATGGAAACACCATATATTTT. It codes for CASSHLQGFNGNTIYF. This rearrangement joins TRBV14 to TRBJ1-3, with a possible D match to TRBD1 (6 bases). V was shortened by 3 bases and J by 3 bases, with 15 bases between the two germline ends. The CDR3 spans 16 residues. Looked up from germline, CDR1 is SGHDN and CDR2 is FVKESK.

The chain links TRBV11-2 to TRBJ2-3, with TRBD2 matching over 8 bases. The CDR3 length is 15 residues. The germline V gene has CDR1 SGHAT and CDR2 FQNNGV. The V gene end was trimmed by 5 bases and the J gene end by 8 bases; junction bases not matched to a gene: 12. The chain's CDR3 is CASSTSRQAGGTQYF. The DNA for the CDR3 is TGTGCCAGCAGCACCTCGAGACAGGCGGGGGGTACGCAGTATTTT.

In its sample, this clone was seen a few times. The rearrangement links TRBV30 to TRBJ1-2; tentatively, D is TRBD1 (5 bases). Per germline, CDR1 GTSNPN and CDR2 SVGIG (reference sequence). With 4 bases removed from V and 5 bases from J, the gap between germline ends came to 17 bases. CDR3 length: 14 amino acids. CDR3 residues: CAWTPPAGRYGYTF. DNA for the CDR3: TGTGCCTGGACCCCACCTGCAGGGCGATATGGCTACACCTTC.

The rearrangement links TRBV3-1 (or the pseudogene TRBV3-2) to TRBJ1-1; 7 nucleotides agree with TRBD1. V was pared by 0 bases and J by 1 base, with 11 bases of the junction left unmatched. This CDR3 region has 18 residues. CDR1 and CDR2 from the germline V gene are LGHDT and YNNKEL (reference sequence). Written as DNA, the CDR3 is TGTGCCAGCAGCCAAGAAGAGGGGGCATGGGTCGGGAACACTGAAGCTTTCTTT. Its protein is CASSQEEGAWVGNTEAFF.

The V gene is TRBV5-1, the J gene TRBJ2-2, with a tentative D call TRBD2 (5 bases). Germline V gene lookup returns CDR1 SGHRS and CDR2 YFSETQ. CDR3 length equals 15 residues. V shed 1 base and J shed 6 bases, with 13 bases lying between them. This CDR3 is CASSLSPSISGELFF. DNA of the CDR3: TGCGCCAGCAGCTTGTCTCCTAGCATCTCCGGGGAGCTGTTTTTT. Complete variable domain (other parts from reference TRBV5-1 and TRBJ2-2): KAGVTQTPRYLIKTRGQQVTLSCSPISGHRSVSWYQQTPGQGLQFLFEYFSETQRNKGNFPGRFSGRQFSNSRSEMNVSTLELGDSALYLCASSLSPSISGELFFGEGSRLTVL.

The rearrangement joins TRBV5-4 to TRBJ2-1, with 8 bases matching TRBD1. V gave up 0 bases and J gave up 5 bases; unmatched junction bases: 4. CDR3 size: 15 residues. Germline CDR1 SGHNT, CDR2 YYREEE (reference sequence). CDR3 nucleotide sequence: TGTGCCAGCAGCTTGGAGGACAGGGACGACAATGAGCAGTTCTTC. This codes for CASSLEDRDDNEQFF. Complete variable domain (other parts from reference TRBV5-4 and TRBJ2-1): ETGVTQSPTHLIKTRGQQVTLRCSSQSGHNTVSWYQQALGQGPQFIFQYYREEENGRGNFPPRFSGLQFPNYSSELNVNALELDDSALYLCASSLEDRDDNEQFFGPGTRLTVL.

CDR3 coding DNA: TGTGCCAGTAGTATCACAGGGGGCGAAAAACTGTTTTTT. This sequence encodes CASSITGGEKLFF. The chain combines TRBV19 with TRBJ1-4; 9 bases map to TRBD1. This CDR3 has 13 amino acids. Germline V CDR1 and CDR2: LNHDA, SQIVND (reference sequence). J was trimmed by 8 bases and V by 3 bases; bases with no gene match: 1.

The rearrangement joins TRBV7-2 to TRBJ2-1; 9 bases line up with TRBD2. CDR3 length: 15 amino acids. Germline-derived CDR1 and CDR2 are SGHTA and FQGNSA. The J segment lost 7 bases and the V segment lost 2 bases, leaving 6 bases of the junction unmatched. This CDR3 reads CASSLRREGQNEQFF. The DNA of the CDR3 is TGTGCCAGCAGCTTAAGGCGGGAGGGCCAGAATGAGCAGTTCTTC.

The chain recombines TRBV2 with TRBJ1-1, with 8 bases fitting TRBD1. Germline assignment: CDR1 SNHLY and CDR2 FYNNEI. The CDR3 consists of 14 residues. The V and J ends lost 3 bases and 6 bases, in that order; junction bases with no gene match: 6. For the CDR3, the DNA is TGTGCCAGCAGTGACTCCGGACAGGGCGCTGAAGCTTTCTTT. Translation gives CASSDSGQGAEAFF.

This chain links TRBV4-3 with TRBJ2-4, with D unresolved. The CDR3 has 15 amino acids. V gave up 4 bases and J gave up 8 bases, with 18 bases separating them. CDR1 is LGHNA and CDR2 is YSLEER in the germline V gene. In DNA form, the CDR3 reads TGCGCCAGCAGCCCCCCGTCAGATCCAAAAGACATTCAGTACTTC. Protein product: CASSPPSDPKDIQYF.

V is TRBV5-4 and J is TRBJ2-1; 8 positions match TRBD2. The CDR3 extends over 16 amino acids. Trimming at V came to 4 bases and at J to 6 bases, leaving 12 bases not matched to a gene. CDR1 is SGHNT, CDR2 YYREEE, per germline (reference sequence). This CDR3 reads CASSPPRGVGGNEQFF. The DNA for the CDR3 is TGTGCCAGCAGCCCTCCGCGGGGGGTCGGGGGCAATGAGCAGTTCTTC.

The CDR3 is CASSFPGTAKSTDTQYF. CDR3 in DNA: TGTGCCAGCAGCTTCCCGGGGACAGCGAAGAGCACAGATACGCAGTATTTT. The rearrangement uses TRBV28 and TRBJ2-3; 7 bases match TRBD1. Germline V gene lookup returns CDR1 MDHEN and CDR2 SYDVKM. V trimming: 6 bases; J trimming: 0 bases; junction bases outside the gene matches: 12. CDR3 length: 17 residues.

The table lists this clone with a count of one. This chain joins TRBV6-5 and TRBJ1-5, with 7 bases that match TRBD1. J gave up 5 bases and V 5 bases, and 6 bases lay outside the gene matches. Germline V CDR1 and CDR2: MNHEY, SVGAGI. This CDR3 has 14 amino acids. The CDR3, as DNA: TGTGCCAGCAGTAGGGACAGTCAGTATCAGCCCCAGCATTTT. Its protein is CASSRDSQYQPQHF.

This clone was seen only a few times. The rearrangement joins TRBV30 to TRBJ2-2; 15 bases agree with TRBD2. J lost 1 base, V lost 3 bases, and 3 bases had no gene match. Germline lookup yields CDR1 GTSNPN and CDR2 SVGIG (reference sequence). The CDR3 length is 17 residues. The CDR3 DNA reads TGTGCCTGGAGCGGACTAGCGGGGGGGATGAACACCGGGGAGCTGTTTTTT. It is translated as CAWSGLAGGMNTGELFF.

CDR3 DNA: TGTGCCAGTAGTCCTCGACAGAACACTGAAGCTTTCTTT. It yields the protein CASSPRQNTEAFF. V is TRBV19 and J is TRBJ1-1; D is unresolved. V shed 5 bases and J shed 1 base, with 8 bases lying between them. Germline-derived CDR1 and CDR2 are LNHDA and SQIVND (reference sequence). The CDR3 is 13 residues long.

V gene TRBV19 combines with J gene TRBJ2-7; a weak D match, TRBD1 (6 bases). The CDR3 is 14 amino acids. Germline lookup yields CDR1 LNHDA and CDR2 SQIVND (reference sequence). V lost 5 bases and J lost 5, with 16 bases in between. DNA for the CDR3: TGTGCCAGTAGTGCTCGGCAGGGGACCCACGAGCAGTACTTC. This translates into CASSARQGTHEQYF. Full variable domain (outside the CDR3, taken from reference TRBV19 and TRBJ2-7): DGGITQSPKYLFRKEGQNVTLSCEQNLNHDAMYWYRQDPGQGLRLIYYSQIVNDFQKGDIAEGYSVSREKKESFPLTVTSAQKNPTAFYLCASSARQGTHEQYFGPGTRLTVT.

The chain couples TRBV9 to TRBJ1-3, with D maybe TRBD1 (5 bases). V was cut by 3 bases and J by 0 bases, with 16 bases left in between. The length of the CDR3 is 17 residues. Germline CDR1 and CDR2: SGDLS and YYNGEE. CDR3 in DNA: TGTGCCAGCAGCGCCCCCAGGGCGACGGGCTCTGGAAACACCATATATTTT. Translating gives CASSAPRATGSGNTIYF.

This chain joins TRBV7-9 and TRBJ2-1; tentative D call: TRBD1 (6 bases). The CDR3 length is 15 residues. V shed 3 bases and J shed 9 bases, with 18 bases lying between them. The germline V gene encodes CDR1 SEHNR and CDR2 FQNEAQ (reference sequence). The DNA for the CDR3 is TGTGCCAGCAGCTTTATGACAGGTTTAGTCGCTGAGCAGTTCTTC. Protein: CASSFMTGLVAEQFF.